One and the same sample provided the 25 T cell receptor beta chains below, sequenced in a study of shared clonotypes between healthy human individuals. Terminally differentiated effector memory CD45RA+ cells were excluded from the naive CD8 cells, which were CD45RO-negative and positively selected for CCR7. This table comes from immunoSEQ multiplex PCR, and its TCRdb copy is limited to in-frame clones, with some not included. The sample has about 2 million clones; approximately 95% are singletons. The sequencing input was naive CD8+ T cells sorted from blood. The source of these receptors is a man between 18 and 29 years old in good health.

A single count supports this clone. The chain carries TRBV29-1 and TRBJ2-3; D gene uncertain. Deletions cut 7 bases from V and 5 bases from J, with 7 bases between. Germline CDR1 and CDR2: SQVTM and ANQGSEA. The CDR3 is 10 residues long. The DNA for the CDR3 is TGCAGCGGCGAGCAAGATACGCAGTATTTT. This gives the protein CSGEQDTQYF.

This clone was picked up one time. Other DNA sequences in this specimen translate into the identical CDR3. The V and J genes are TRBV9 and TRBJ2-7; weak D call: TRBD1 (6 bases). CDR3 length: 14 amino acids. The V end was cut by 2 bases, the J end by 0 bases, with 9 bases between. The germline V gene encodes CDR1 SGDLS and CDR2 YYNGEE. CDR3 residues: CASSVGTNSYEQYF. CDR3 bases: TGTGCCAGCAGCGTTGGGACAAACTCCTACGAGCAGTACTTC.

This clone was observed a single time. Distinct nucleotide sequences in the sample also encode this CDR3. The chain carries TRBV28 and TRBJ2-3, with 7 positions matching TRBD1. Trimming took 5 bases from V and 1 from J; bases not matched to a gene: 3. This CDR3 contains 14 residues. Germline CDR1 MDHEN, CDR2 SYDVKM. The CDR3 bases are TGTGCCAGCAGTCTAACAGGGGGCACAGATACGCAGTATTTT. Its translation: CASSLTGGTDTQYF.

This clone is a singleton in its sample. The chain has TRBV30 and TRBJ1-3; 7 bases are shared with TRBD1. V gave up 3 bases and J gave up 2 bases; unmatched junction bases: 4. Germline V gene sequence: CDR1 GTSNPN, CDR2 SVGIG (reference sequence). The CDR3 is 14 amino acids. The CDR3 region has the DNA TGTGCCTGGAGATCTAGGGGGCCTGGAAACACCATATATTTT. Encoded protein: CAWRSRGPGNTIYF.

The V gene is TRBV5-4, the J gene TRBJ2-5; 8 nucleotides match TRBD1. The CDR3 has 17 amino acids. Germline V gene sequence: CDR1 SGHNT, CDR2 YYREEE (reference sequence). V lost 0 bases and J lost 3; bases outside the gene matches: 10. CDR3 in DNA: TGTGCCAGCAGCTTGGATCACCCGGGACAGGCGGAAGAGACCCAGTACTTC. Translated: CASSLDHPGQAEETQYF.

This chain joins TRBV11-2 and TRBJ2-7, with D perhaps matching TRBD1 (5 bases). Deletions cut 5 bases from V and 3 bases from J, with 8 bases between. Germline assignment: CDR1 SGHAT and CDR2 FQNNGV. The CDR3 has 12 amino acids. In DNA form, the CDR3 reads TGTGCCAGCAGCATGACAGTCTACGAGCAGTACTTC. Translating gives CASSMTVYEQYF.

This rearrangement joins TRBV30 to TRBJ2-3, with 7 bases aligning to TRBD1. J lost 3 bases, V lost 8 bases, and 11 bases had no gene match. This CDR3 contains 14 residues. The germline gives CDR1 GTSNPN, CDR2 SVGIG (reference sequence). DNA for the CDR3: TGTGCCAGGGACAGCGCGAGGGAAACAGATACGCAGTATTTT. Translation: CARDSARETDTQYF.

The chain carries TRBV4-3 and TRBJ2-7, with TRBD2 matching 7 bases. With 0 bases clipped from V and 0 bases from J, the junction kept 5 bases outside the gene matches. The CDR3 covers 16 residues. CDR1 and CDR2 (germline): LGHNA, YSLEER. CDR3 coding DNA: TGCGCCAGCAGCCAAGATGAGCGGGACGGCTCCTACGAGCAGTACTTC. Translated: CASSQDERDGSYEQYF.

There are a few counts of this clone. The chain joins TRBV30 to TRBJ2-3; maybe TRBD1 (5 bases). Trimming pared 4 bases from V and 3 bases from J, leaving 14 bases between. The germline V gene has CDR1 GTSNPN and CDR2 SVGIG (reference sequence). This CDR3 is 14 amino acids long. CDR3 sequence: CAWTPGGATDTQYF. DNA of the CDR3: TGTGCCTGGACTCCGGGTGGGGCGACAGATACGCAGTATTTT. Combining the CDR3 with reference TRBV30 and TRBJ2-3 gives the whole variable domain SQTIHQWPATLVQPVGSPLSLECTVEGTSNPNLYWYRQAAGRGLQLLFYSVGIGQISSEVPQNLSASRPQDRQFILSSKKLLLSDSGFYLCAWTPGGATDTQYFGPGTRLTVL.

This chain links TRBV19 with TRBJ1-1; D is uncertain. This CDR3 has 13 amino acids. The V and J ends lost 5 bases and 0 bases respectively, with 7 bases between them. Germline CDR1 is LNHDA and CDR2 is SQIVND (reference sequence). The CDR3: CASSLKLNTEAFF. For the CDR3, the DNA is TGTGCCAGTAGTTTAAAGTTGAACACTGAAGCTTTCTTT.

Worth noting for this clone: A much larger clonotype is one base distant, so this may be a read error. The sample carries other DNA sequences with the same CDR3. This sequence joins TRBV5-4 and TRBJ2-7; D is undetermined. The CDR3 contains 11 residues. Per the germline V gene, CDR1 is SGHNT and CDR2 is YYREEE (reference sequence). V dropped 0 bases and J dropped 5 bases, with 3 bases sitting between them. The CDR3: CASSLGNEQYF. CDR3 bases: TGTGCCAGCAGCTTGGGCAACGAGCAGTACTTC. Based on the CDR3 plus reference TRBV5-4 and TRBJ2-7, the full variable domain is ETGVTQSPTHLIKTRGQQVTLRCSSQSGHNTVSWYQQALGQGPQFIFQYYREEENGRGNFPPRFSGLQFPNYSSELNVNALELDDSALYLCASSLGNEQYFGPGTRLTVT.

The chain is built from TRBV15 and TRBJ2-2; no firm D call. The length of the CDR3 is 14 residues. CDR1 is LNHNV and CDR2 is YYDKDF in the germline V gene (reference sequence). V was shortened by 0 bases and J by 4 bases, with 6 bases between the two germline ends. CDR3: CATSRDYGTGELFF. Here the CDR3 DNA reads TGTGCCACCAGCAGAGATTACGGCACCGGGGAGCTGTTTTTT.

The sample holds a few counts of this clone. A read error likely explains this, since a far larger clone differs by one base. Other DNA sequences from this sample encode an identical CDR3 as well. The chain couples TRBV7-9 to TRBJ2-7; D gene ambiguous. Trimming shortened V by 1 base and J by 5 bases, and 3 bases separated the two germline ends. This CDR3 contains 11 residues. CDR1 SEHNR and CDR2 FQNEAQ come from the germline V gene (reference sequence). The DNA for the CDR3 is TGTGCCAGCAGCTTAGGGGACGAGCAGTACTTC. Protein sequence: CASSLGDEQYF.

Written as DNA, the CDR3 is TGTGCCAGTTCAGGAGGGGGGCACCTGAACACTGAAGCTTTCTTT. As protein: CASSGGGHLNTEAFF. The J gene is TRBJ1-1, the V gene TRBV10-3; a weak D match, TRBD1 (6 bases). Trimming removed 10 bases from V and 0 bases from J, with 18 bases in between. The CDR3 loop spans 15 amino acids. CDR1 and CDR2 from the germline V gene are ENHRY and SYGVKD.

This sequence joins TRBV11-2 and TRBJ2-1; a possible D gene is TRBD1 (5 bases). The length of the CDR3 is 12 residues. The V end was cut by 2 bases, the J end by 8 bases, with 7 bases between. Germline V gene data show CDR1 as SGHAT and CDR2 as FQNNGV. This CDR3 reads CASSLQGYEQFF. The CDR3 nucleotides read TGTGCCAGCAGCTTACAGGGTTATGAGCAGTTCTTC.

Of note for this clone: Other DNA sequences in this specimen translate into the identical CDR3. The chain recombines TRBV6-5 with TRBJ2-3; D remains ambiguous. Trimming removed 3 bases at V and 5 bases at J, with 9 bases between. The CDR3 contains 13 residues. The V gene's germline CDR1 is MNHEY and CDR2 SVGAGI. The CDR3 region is CASSYSGLDTQYF. CDR3 sequence (DNA): TGTGCCAGCAGTTATTCGGGTCTAGATACGCAGTATTTT.

This clone was seen a single time. The chain is built from TRBV11-3 and TRBJ2-2; 8 bases line up with TRBD1. J was trimmed by 7 bases and V by 4 bases; bases with no gene match: 8. Per the germline V gene, CDR1 is SGHNT and CDR2 is YENEEA. The CDR3 sequence is 15 residues long. The CDR3 DNA is TGTGCCAGCAGCTACGAGGACAGGGTGAACGGGGAGCTGTTTTTT. It is translated as CASSYEDRVNGELFF.

This rearrangement joins TRBV28 to TRBJ2-7; D might be TRBD2 (5 bases). Looked up from germline, CDR1 is MDHEN and CDR2 is SYDVKM. V was trimmed by 2 bases and J by 2 bases, leaving 10 bases between them. The CDR3 runs 14 residues. The CDR3 DNA follows: TGTGCCAGCAGTTTAAGGGTGGGAGCCTACGAGCAGTACTTC. Translated, it gives CASSLRVGAYEQYF.

V is TRBV11-3 and J is TRBJ1-4; 7 nucleotides agree with TRBD1. The CDR3 loop spans 18 amino acids. Per the germline V gene, CDR1 is SGHNT and CDR2 is YENEEA. The ends lost 1 base at V and 6 bases at J; junction bases unmatched: 14. The CDR3 coding sequence is TGTGCCAGCAGCTTAGGAGCGACTGGTACAGGGGAAGATGAAAAACTGTTTTTT. Its translation: CASSLGATGTGEDEKLFF. The full variable domain, completed using reference TRBV11-3 and TRBJ1-4, is EAGVVQSPRYKIIEKKQPVAFWCNPISGHNTLYWYLQNLGQGPELLIRYENEEAVDDSQLPKDRFSAERLKGVDSTLKIQPAELGDSAVYLCASSLGATGTGEDEKLFFGSGTQLSVL.

The genes are TRBV7-9 and TRBJ1-2; D call uncertain. Germline-derived CDR1 and CDR2 are SEHNR and FQNEAQ (reference sequence). There are 14 residues in the CDR3. Trimming took 2 bases from V and 2 from J, leaving 9 bases between them. The CDR3 DNA follows: TGTGCCAGCAGCTTACCAGGAGGGAACTATGGCTACACCTTC. It yields the protein CASSLPGGNYGYTF.

The V and J genes are TRBV11-1 and TRBJ2-1, with D possibly TRBD2 on 5 matching bases. Trimming removed 1 base at V and 9 bases at J, with 22 bases between. The length of the CDR3 is 17 residues. CDR1 and CDR2 from the germline V gene are SGHAT and FQDESV (reference sequence). For the CDR3, the DNA is TGTGCCAGCAGCTTAGATATTTGGGTAGCCCGGGATAGTGAGCAGTTCTTC. Protein product: CASSLDIWVARDSEQFF.

The chain has TRBV5-6 and TRBJ1-5; no clear D gene. This CDR3 spans 13 amino acids. Germline CDR1 is SGHDT and CDR2 is YYEEEE. Trimming pared 0 bases from V and 4 bases from J, leaving 5 bases between. DNA for the CDR3: TGTGCCAGCAGCTTGGGGTGGAATCAGCCCCAGCATTTT. It encodes CASSLGWNQPQHF.

The chain combines TRBV5-1 with TRBJ2-5; 8 nucleotides line up with TRBD2. Germline V CDR1 and CDR2: SGHRS, YFSETQ. CDR3 size: 15 residues. J was trimmed by 0 bases and V by 4 bases; bases with no gene match: 5. CDR3 in amino acids: CASSNLAGDQETQYF. DNA for the CDR3: TGCGCCAGCAGCAACCTAGCGGGTGACCAAGAGACCCAGTACTTC.

This chain connects TRBV30 to TRBJ2-3; D call uncertain. V was clipped by 5 bases and J by 0 bases, with 9 bases between them. CDR1 and CDR2 from the germline V gene are GTSNPN and SVGIG (reference sequence). The CDR3 is made up of 13 amino acids. Written as DNA, the CDR3 is TGTGCCTGGGATTACACTAGCACAGATACGCAGTATTTT. This gives the protein CAWDYTSTDTQYF. Filled out from reference TRBV30 and TRBJ2-3, the complete variable domain reads SQTIHQWPATLVQPVGSPLSLECTVEGTSNPNLYWYRQAAGRGLQLLFYSVGIGQISSEVPQNLSASRPQDRQFILSSKKLLLSDSGFYLCAWDYTSTDTQYFGPGTRLTVL.

This chain uses TRBV28 with TRBJ2-5; 13 bases are shared with TRBD2. V gave up 2 bases and J gave up 4 bases; unmatched junction bases: 4. CDR1 is MDHEN and CDR2 is SYDVKM in the germline V gene. This CDR3 region has 16 residues. CDR3 coding DNA: TGTGCCAGCAGTTTAATACTAGCGGGGGGGAGAGAGACCCAGTACTTC. It is translated as CASSLILAGGRETQYF.